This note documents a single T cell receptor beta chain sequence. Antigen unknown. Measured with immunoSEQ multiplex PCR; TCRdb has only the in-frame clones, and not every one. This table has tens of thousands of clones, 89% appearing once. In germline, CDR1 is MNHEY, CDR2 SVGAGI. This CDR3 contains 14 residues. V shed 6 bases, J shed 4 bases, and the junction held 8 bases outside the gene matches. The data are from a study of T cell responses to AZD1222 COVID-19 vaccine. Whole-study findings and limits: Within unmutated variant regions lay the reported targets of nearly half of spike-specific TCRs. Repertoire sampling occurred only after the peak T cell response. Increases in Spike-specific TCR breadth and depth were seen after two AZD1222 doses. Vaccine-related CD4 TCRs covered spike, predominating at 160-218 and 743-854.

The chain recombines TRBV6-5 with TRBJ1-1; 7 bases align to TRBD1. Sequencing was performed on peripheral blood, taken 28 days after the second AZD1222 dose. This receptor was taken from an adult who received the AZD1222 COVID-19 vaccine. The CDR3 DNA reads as TGTGCCAGCAGCTTAGCAGGGGGGGGCACTGAAGCTTTCTTT. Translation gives CASSLAGGGTEAFF.